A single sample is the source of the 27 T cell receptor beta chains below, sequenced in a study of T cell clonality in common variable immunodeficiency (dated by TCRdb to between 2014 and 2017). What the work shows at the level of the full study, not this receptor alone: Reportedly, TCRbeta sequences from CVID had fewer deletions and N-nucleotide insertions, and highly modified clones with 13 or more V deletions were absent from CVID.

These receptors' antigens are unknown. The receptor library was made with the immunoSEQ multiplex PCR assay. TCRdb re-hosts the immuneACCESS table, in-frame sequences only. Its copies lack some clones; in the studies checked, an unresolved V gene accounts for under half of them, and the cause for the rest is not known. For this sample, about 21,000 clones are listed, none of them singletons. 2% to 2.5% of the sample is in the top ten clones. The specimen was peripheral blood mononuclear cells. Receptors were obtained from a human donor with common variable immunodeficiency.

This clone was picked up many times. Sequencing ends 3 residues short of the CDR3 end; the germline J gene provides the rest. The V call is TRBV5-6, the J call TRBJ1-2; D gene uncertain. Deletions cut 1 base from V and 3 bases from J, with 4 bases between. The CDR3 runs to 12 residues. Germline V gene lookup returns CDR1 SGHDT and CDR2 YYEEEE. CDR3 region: CASSLRDYGYTF. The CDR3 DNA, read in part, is TGTGCCAGCAGCTTGCGGGACTATGGC.

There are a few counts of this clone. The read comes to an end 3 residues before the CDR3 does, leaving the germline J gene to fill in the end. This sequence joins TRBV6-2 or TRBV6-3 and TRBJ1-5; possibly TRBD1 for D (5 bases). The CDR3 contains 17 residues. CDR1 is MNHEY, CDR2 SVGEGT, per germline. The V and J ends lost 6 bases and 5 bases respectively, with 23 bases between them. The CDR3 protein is CASSRRISSGMDQPQHF. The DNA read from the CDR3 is TGTGCCAGCAGCCGCCGGATATCTTCAGGGATGGATCAGCCC.

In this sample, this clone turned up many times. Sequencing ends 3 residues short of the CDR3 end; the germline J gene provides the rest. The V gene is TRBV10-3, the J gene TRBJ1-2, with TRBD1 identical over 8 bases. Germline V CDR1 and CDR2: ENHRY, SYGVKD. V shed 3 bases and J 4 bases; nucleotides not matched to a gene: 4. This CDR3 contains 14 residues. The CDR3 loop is CAISESGGSYGYTF. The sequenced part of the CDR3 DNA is TGTGCCATCAGTGAATCAGGGGGCAGCTATGGC.

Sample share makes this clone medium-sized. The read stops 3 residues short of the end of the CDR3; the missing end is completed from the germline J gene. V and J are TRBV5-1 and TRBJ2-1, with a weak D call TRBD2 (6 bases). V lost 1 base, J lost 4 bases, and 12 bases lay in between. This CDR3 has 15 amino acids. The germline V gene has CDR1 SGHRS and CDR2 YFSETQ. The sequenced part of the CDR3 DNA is TGCGCCAGCAGCTTGTTGTCGGGGGTTTACAATGAG. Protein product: CASSLLSGVYNE. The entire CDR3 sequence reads CASSLLSGVYNEQFF. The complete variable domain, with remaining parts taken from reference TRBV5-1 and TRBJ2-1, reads KAGVTQTPRYLIKTRGQQVTLSCSPISGHRSVSWYQQTPGQGLQFLFEYFSETQRNKGNFPGRFSGRQFSNSRSEMNVSTLELGDSALYLCASSLLSGVYNEQFFGPGTRLTVL.

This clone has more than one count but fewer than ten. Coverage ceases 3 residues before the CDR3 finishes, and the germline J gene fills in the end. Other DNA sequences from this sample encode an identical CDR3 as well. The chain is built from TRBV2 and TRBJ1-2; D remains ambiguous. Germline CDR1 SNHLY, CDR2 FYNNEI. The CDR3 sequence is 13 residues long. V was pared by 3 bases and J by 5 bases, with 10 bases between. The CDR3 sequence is CASSERLVYGYTF. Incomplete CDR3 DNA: TGTGCCAGCAGTGAGCGGCTCGTTTATGGC.

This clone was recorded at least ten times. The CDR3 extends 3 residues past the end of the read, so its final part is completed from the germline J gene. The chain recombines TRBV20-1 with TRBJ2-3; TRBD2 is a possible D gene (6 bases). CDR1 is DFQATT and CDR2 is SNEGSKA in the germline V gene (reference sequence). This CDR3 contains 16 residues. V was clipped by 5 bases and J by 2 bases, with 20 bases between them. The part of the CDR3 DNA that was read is TGCAGTGCTTTCTCCTCGGACGGCGGGGCCACAGATACG. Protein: CSAFSSDGGATDT. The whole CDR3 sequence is CSAFSSDGGATDTQYF.

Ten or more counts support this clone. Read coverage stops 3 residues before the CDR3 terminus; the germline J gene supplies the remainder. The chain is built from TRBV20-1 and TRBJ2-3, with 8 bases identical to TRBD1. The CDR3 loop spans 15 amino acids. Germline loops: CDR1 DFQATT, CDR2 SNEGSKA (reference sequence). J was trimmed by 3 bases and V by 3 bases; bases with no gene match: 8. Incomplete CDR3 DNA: TGCAGTGCTAGTAAACAGGGGGGACGGACAGATACG. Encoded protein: CSASKQGGRTDT. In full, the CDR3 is CSASKQGGRTDTQYF.

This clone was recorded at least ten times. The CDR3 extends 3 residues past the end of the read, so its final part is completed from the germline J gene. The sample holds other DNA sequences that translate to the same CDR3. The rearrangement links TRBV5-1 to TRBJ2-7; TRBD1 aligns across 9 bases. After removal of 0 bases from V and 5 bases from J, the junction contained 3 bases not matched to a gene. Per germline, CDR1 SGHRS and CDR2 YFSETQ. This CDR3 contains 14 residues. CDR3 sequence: CASSLAQGADEQYF. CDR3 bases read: TGCGCCAGCAGCTTGGCACAGGGGGCTGACGAG.

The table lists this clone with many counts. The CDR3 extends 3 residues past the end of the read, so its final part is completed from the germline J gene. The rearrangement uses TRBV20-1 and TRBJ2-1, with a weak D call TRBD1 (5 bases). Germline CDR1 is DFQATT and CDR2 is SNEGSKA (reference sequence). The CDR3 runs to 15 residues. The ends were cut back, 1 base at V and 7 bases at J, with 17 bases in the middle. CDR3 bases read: TGCAGTGCTAGAGGGGGCAGGACCCTGGGGAATGAG. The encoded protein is CSARGGRTLGNE. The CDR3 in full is CSARGGRTLGNEQFF.

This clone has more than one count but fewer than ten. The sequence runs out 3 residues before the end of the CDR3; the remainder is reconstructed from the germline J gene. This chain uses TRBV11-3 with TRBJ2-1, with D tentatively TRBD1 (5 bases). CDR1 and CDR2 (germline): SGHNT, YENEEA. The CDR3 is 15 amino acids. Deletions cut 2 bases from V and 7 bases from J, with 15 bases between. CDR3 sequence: CASSLSGLVENEQFF. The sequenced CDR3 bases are TGTGCCAGCAGCTTATCAGGGCTGGTGGAAAATGAG. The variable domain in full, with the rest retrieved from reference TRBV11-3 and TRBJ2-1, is EAGVVQSPRYKIIEKKQPVAFWCNPISGHNTLYWYLQNLGQGPELLIRYENEEAVDDSQLPKDRFSAERLKGVDSTLKIQPAELGDSAVYLCASSLSGLVENEQFFGPGTRLTVL.

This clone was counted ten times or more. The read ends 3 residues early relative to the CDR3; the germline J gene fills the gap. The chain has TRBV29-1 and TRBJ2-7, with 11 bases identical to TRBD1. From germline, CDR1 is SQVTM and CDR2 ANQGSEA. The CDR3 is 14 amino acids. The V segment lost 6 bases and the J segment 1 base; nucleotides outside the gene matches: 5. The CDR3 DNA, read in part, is TGCAGCGTCCGGACAGGGGGCGATTCCTACGAG. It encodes CSVRTGGDSYE. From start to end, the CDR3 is CSVRTGGDSYEQYF.

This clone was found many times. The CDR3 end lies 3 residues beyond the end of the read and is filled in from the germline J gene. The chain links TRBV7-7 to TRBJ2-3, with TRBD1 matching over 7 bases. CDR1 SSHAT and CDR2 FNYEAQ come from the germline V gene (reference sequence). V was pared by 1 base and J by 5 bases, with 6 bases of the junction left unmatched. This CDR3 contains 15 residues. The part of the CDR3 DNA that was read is TGTGCCAGCAGCTTAGTTGGGACAGCCCGAGATACG. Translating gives CASSLVGTARDT. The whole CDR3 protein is CASSLVGTARDTQYF.

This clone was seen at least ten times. Here the CDR3 reads CASSPLGFGQDTEAFF. CDR3 DNA, as far as it was read: TGTGCCAGCTCACCCCTTGGTTTTGGGCAGGACACTGAA. V gene TRBV18 combines with J gene TRBJ1-1, with D unclear. Read data end 3 residues before the CDR3 end; the end is taken from the germline J gene. The V end was cut by 3 bases, the J end by 3 bases, with 17 bases between. CDR3 size: 16 residues. Germline V CDR1 and CDR2: KGHSH, LQKENI.

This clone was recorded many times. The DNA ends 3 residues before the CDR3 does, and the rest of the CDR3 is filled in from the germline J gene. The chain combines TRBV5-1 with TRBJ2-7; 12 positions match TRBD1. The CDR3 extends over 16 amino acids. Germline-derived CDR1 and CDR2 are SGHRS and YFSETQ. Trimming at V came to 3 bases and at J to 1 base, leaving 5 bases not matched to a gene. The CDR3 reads CASSSLGQGASYEQYF. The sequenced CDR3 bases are TGCGCCAGCAGCTCCCTGGGACAGGGGGCTTCCTACGAG.

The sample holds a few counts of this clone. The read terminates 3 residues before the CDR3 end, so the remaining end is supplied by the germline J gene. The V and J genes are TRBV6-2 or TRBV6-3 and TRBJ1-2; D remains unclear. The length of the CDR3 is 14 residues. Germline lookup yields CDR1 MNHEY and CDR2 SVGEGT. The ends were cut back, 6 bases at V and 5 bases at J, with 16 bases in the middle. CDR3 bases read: TGTGCCAGCAGCCCCACCACTGCATCTTATGGC. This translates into CASSPTTASYG. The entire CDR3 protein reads CASSPTTASYGYTF.

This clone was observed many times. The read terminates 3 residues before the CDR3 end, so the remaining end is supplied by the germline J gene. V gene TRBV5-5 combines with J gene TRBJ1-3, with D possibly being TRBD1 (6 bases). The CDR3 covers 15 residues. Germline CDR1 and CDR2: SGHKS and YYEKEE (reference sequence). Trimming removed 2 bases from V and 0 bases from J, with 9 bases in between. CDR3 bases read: TGTGCCAGCAGCTTCCAGGGGAGCTCTGGAAACACC. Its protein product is CASSFQGSSGNT. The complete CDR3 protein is CASSFQGSSGNTIYF.

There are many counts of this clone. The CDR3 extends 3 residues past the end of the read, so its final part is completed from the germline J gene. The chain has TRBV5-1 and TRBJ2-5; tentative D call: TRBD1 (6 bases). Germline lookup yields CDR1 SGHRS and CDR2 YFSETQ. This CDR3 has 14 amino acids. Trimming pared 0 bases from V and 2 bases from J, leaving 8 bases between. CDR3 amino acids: CASSLVRGQETQYF. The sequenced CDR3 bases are TGCGCCAGCAGCTTGGTCAGGGGACAAGAGACC.

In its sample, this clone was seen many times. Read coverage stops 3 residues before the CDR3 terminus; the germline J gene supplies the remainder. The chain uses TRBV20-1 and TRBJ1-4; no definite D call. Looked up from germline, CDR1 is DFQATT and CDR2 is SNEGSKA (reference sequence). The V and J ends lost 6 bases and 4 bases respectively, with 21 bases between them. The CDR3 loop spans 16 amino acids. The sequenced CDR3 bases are TGCAGTGCCAGCACCCTACGGGGATGGAATAATGAAAAA. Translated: CSASTLRGWNNEK. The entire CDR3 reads CSASTLRGWNNEKLFF.

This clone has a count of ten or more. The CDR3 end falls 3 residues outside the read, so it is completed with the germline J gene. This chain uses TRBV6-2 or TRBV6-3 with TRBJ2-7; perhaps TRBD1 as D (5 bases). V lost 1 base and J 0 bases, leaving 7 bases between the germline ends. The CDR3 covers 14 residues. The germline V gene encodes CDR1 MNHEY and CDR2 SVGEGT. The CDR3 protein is CASSYFDSSYEQYF. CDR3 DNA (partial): TGTGCCAGCAGTTACTTCGACAGCTCCTACGAG.

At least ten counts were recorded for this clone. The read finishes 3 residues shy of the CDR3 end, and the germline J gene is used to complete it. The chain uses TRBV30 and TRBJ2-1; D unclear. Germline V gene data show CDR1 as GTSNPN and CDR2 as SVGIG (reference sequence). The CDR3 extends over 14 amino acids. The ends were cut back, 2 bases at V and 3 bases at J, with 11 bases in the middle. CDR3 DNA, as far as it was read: TGTGCCTGGAGTCTTAATGTCGGCTACAATGAG. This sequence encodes CAWSLNVGYNE. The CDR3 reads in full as CAWSLNVGYNEQFF.

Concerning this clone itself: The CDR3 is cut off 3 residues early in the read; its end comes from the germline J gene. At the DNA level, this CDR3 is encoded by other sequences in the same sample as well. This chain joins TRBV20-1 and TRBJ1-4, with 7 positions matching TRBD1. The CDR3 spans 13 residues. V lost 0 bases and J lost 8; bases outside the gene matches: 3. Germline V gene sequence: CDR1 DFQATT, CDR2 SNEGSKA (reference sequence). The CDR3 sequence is CSAREQGREKLFF. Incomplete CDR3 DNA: TGCAGTGCTAGAGAACAGGGGCGGGAAAAA.

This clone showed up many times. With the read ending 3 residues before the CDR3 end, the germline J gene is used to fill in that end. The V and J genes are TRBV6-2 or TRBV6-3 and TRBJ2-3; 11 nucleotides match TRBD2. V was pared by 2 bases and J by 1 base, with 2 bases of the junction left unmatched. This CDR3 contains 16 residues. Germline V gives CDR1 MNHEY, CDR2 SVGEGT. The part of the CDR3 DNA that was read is TGTGCCAGCAGTTACCCACTAGCGGGGGGCACAGATACG. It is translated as CASSYPLAGGTDT. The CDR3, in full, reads CASSYPLAGGTDTQYF.

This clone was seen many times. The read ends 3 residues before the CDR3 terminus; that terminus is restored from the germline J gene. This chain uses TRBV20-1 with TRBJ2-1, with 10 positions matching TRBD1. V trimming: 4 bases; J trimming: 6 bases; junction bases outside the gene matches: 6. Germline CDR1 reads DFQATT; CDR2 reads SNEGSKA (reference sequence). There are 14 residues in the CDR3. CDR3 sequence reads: CSAIRQGAINEQFF. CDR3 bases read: TGCAGTGCTATAAGACAGGGGGCGATCAATGAG.

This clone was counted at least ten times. The CDR3 is CASSISAVPTDTQYF. The CDR3 bases that were read are TGTGCCAGTAGTATCTCAGCGGTTCCCACAGATACG. This chain uses TRBV19 with TRBJ2-3, with TRBD2 as a possible D gene (5 bases). The CDR3 goes on 3 residues after the read ends, and that part is filled in from the germline J gene. The CDR3 sequence is 15 residues long. Trimming cost V 3 bases and J 2 bases, with 12 bases left between them. CDR1 is LNHDA, CDR2 SQIVND, per germline (reference sequence). Complete variable domain (other parts from reference TRBV19 and TRBJ2-3): DGGITQSPKYLFRKEGQNVTLSCEQNLNHDAMYWYRQDPGQGLRLIYYSQIVNDFQKGDIAEGYSVSREKKESFPLTVTSAQKNPTAFYLCASSISAVPTDTQYFGPGTRLTVL.

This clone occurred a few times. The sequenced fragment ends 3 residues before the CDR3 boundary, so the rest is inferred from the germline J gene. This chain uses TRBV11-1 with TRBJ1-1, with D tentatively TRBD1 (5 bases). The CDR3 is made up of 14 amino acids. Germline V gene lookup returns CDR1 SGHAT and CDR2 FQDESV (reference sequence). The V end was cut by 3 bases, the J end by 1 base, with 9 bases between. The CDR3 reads CASSLGRANTEAFF. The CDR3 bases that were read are TGTGCCAGCAGCTTGGGCAGGGCGAACACTGAA.

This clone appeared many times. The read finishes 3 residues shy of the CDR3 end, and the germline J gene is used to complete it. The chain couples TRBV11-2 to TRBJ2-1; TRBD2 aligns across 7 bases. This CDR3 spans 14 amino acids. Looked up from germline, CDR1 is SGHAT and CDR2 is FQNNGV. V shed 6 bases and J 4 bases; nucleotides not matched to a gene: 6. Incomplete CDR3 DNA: TGTGCCAGCAGTTTCGGGGGGTTGTACAATGAG. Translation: CASSFGGLYNE. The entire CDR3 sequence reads CASSFGGLYNEQFF.

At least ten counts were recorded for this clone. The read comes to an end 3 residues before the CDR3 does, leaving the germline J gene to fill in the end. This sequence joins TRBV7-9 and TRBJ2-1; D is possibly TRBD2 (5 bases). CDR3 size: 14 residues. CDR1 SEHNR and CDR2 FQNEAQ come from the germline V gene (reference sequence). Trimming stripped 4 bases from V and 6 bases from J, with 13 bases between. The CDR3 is CASSSGYRGNEQFF. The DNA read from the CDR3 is TGTGCCAGCAGCTCGGGGTACCGTGGCAATGAG.